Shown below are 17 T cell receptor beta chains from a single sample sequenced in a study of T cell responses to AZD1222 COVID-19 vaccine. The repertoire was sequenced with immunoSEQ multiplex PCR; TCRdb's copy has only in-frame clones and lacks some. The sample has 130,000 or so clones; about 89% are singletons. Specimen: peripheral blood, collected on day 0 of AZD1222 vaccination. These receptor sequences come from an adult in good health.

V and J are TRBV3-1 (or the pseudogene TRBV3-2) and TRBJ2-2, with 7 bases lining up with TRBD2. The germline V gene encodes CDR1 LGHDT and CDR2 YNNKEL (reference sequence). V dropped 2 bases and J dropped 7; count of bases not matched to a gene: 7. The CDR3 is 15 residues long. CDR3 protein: CASSQQSGTFGELFF. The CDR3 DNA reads TGTGCCAGCAGCCAACAGAGCGGGACCTTCGGGGAGCTGTTTTTT.

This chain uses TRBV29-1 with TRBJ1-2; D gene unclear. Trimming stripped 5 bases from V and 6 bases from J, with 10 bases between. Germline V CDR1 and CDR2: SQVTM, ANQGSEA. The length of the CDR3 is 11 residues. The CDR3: CSVTGENGYTF. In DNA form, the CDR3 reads TGCAGCGTTACCGGGGAGAATGGCTACACCTTC.

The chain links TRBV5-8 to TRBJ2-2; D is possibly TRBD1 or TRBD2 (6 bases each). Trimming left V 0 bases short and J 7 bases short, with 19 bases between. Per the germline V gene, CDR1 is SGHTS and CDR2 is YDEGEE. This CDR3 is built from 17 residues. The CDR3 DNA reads TGTGCCAGCAGCTTGGCCGGGGGCATTGGAGGGATCGGGGAGCTGTTTTTT. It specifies CASSLAGGIGGIGELFF.

In DNA form, the CDR3 reads TGCGCCAGCAGTCCGTCCTCCATGAACACTGAAGCTTTCTTT. Translated: CASSPSSMNTEAFF. The chain has TRBV5-1 and TRBJ1-1; D is undetermined. V shed 5 bases and J shed 0 bases, with 11 bases lying between them. This CDR3 spans 14 amino acids. CDR1 is SGHRS and CDR2 is YFSETQ in the germline V gene.

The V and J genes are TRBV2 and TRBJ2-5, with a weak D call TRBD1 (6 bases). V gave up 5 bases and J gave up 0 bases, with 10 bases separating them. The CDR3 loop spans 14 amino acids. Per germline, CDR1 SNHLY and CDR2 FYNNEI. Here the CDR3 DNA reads TGTGCCAGCAGTAGAGGACAGCACCAAGAGACCCAGTACTTC. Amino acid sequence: CASSRGQHQETQYF.

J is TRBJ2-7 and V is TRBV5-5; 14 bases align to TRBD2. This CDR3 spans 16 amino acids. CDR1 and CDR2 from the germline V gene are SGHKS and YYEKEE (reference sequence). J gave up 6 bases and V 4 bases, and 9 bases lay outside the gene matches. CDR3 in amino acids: CASSLLTSGRVVEQYF. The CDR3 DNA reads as TGTGCCAGCAGCCTCCTGACTAGCGGGAGGGTGGTCGAGCAGTACTTC. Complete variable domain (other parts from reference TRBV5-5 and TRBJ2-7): DAGVTQSPTHLIKTRGQQVTLRCSPISGHKSVSWYQQVLGQGPQFIFQYYEKEERGRGNFPDRFSARQFPNYSSELNVNALLLGDSALYLCASSLLTSGRVVEQYFGPGTRLTVT.

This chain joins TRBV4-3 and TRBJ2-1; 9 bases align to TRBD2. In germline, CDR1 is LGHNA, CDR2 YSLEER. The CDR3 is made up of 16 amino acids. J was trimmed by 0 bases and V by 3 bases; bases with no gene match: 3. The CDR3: CASSHSLAGSYNEQFF. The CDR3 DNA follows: TGCGCCAGCAGCCACTCACTAGCGGGCTCCTACAATGAGCAGTTCTTC.

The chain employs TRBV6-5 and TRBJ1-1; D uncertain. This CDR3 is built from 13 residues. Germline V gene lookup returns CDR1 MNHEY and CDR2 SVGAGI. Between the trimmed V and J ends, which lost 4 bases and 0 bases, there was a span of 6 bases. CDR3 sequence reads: CASSFTVNTEAFF. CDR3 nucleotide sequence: TGTGCCAGCAGTTTCACGGTGAACACTGAAGCTTTCTTT.

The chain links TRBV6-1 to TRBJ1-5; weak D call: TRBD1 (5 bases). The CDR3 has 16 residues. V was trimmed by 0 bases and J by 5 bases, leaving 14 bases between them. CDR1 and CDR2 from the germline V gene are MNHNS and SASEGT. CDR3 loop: CASSEARVRGDQPQHF. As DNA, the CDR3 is TGTGCCAGCAGTGAAGCGAGAGTCCGGGGGGATCAGCCCCAGCATTTT.

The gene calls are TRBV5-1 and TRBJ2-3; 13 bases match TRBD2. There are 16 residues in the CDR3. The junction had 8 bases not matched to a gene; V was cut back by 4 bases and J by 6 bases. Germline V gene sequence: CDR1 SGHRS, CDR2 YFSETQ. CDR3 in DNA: TGCGCCAGCAGCCCTGGACTAGCGGGAGAGGTGGATACGCAGTATTTT. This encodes CASSPGLAGEVDTQYF.

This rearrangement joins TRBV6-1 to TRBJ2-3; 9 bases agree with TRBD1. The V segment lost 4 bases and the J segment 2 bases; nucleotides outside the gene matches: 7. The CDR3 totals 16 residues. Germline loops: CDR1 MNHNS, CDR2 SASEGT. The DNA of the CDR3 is TGTGCCAGCAGTGTGGGACAGGGATCCCTCACAGATACGCAGTATTTT. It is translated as CASSVGQGSLTDTQYF.

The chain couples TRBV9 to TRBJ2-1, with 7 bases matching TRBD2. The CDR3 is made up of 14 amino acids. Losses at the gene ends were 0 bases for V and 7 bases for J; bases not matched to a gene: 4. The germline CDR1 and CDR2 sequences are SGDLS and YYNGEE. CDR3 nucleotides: TGTGCCAGCAGCGTAGACCTAGCGGTGAATGAGCAGTTCTTC. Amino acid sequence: CASSVDLAVNEQFF. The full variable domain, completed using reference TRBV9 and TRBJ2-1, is DSGVTQTPKHLITATGQRVTLRCSPRSGDLSVYWYQQSLDQGLQFLIQYYNGEERAKGNILERFSAQQFPDLHSELNLSSLELGDSALYFCASSVDLAVNEQFFGPGTRLTVL.

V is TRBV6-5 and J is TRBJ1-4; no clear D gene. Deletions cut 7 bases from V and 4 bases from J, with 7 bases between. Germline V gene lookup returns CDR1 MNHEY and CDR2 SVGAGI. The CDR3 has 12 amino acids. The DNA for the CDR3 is TGTGCCAGCAAGGGAGGTAATGAAAAACTGTTTTTT. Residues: CASKGGNEKLFF.

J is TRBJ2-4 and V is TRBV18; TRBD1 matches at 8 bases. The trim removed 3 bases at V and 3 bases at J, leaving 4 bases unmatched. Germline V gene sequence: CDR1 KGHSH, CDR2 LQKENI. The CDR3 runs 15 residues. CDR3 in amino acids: CASSPAGTGKNIQYF. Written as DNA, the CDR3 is TGTGCCAGCTCACCGGCCGGGACAGGCAAAAACATTCAGTACTTC.

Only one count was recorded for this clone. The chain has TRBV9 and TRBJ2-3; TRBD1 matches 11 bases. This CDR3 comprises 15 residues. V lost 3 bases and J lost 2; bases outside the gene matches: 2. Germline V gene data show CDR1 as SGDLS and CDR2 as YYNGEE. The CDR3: CASSADRGHTDTQYF. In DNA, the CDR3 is TGTGCCAGCAGCGCGGACAGGGGGCACACAGATACGCAGTATTTT.

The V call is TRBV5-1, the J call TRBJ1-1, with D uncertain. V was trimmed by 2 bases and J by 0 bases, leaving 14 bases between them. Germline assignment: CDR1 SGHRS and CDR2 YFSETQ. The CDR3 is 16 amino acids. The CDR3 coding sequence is TGCGCCAGCAGCTTCCGACAAGGTCAGGTGAACACTGAAGCTTTCTTT. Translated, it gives CASSFRQGQVNTEAFF.

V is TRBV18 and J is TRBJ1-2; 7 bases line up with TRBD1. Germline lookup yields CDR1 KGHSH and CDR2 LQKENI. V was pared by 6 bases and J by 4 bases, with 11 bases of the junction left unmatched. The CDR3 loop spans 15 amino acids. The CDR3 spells CASSQDREPLYGYTF. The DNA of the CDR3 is TGTGCCAGCTCGCAAGACAGGGAGCCCCTCTATGGCTACACCTTC. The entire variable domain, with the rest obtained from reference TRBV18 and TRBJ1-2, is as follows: NAGVMQNPRHLVRRRGQEARLRCSPMKGHSHVYWYRQLPEEGLKFMVYLQKENIIDESGMPKERFSAEFPKEGPSILRIQQVVRGDSAAYFCASSQDREPLYGYTFGSGTRLTVV.